These T cell receptor beta chains were read from a single sample in a study of identical twins. TCRdb passed the 5' RACE reads through MiXCR, listing each CDR3 protein once. Of over 250,000 distinct CDR3 sequences in the sample, roughly 10% were seen once. This same sample was also part of a study on yellow fever vaccine responses in identical twins.

Source material: CD8+ T cells sorted from blood. The receptors originated from a woman younger than 30 in good health. The CDR3 runs from the conserved cysteine through the conserved F or W. The D gene is left open where the match is weak. A row's size may be missing; if present it is once, few, many or a size class.

v_gene,d_gene,j_gene,abundance,CDR3aa,CDR3nt
TRBV7-3,NA,TRBJ2-1,NA,CASSLGGSVQFF,TGTGCCAGCAGCTTAGGGGGGTCAGTGCAGTTCTTC
TRBV20-1,NA,TRBJ2-7,many,CSAPPSRVGYEQYF,TGCAGTGCACCCCCTAGCCGGGTGGGCTACGAGCAGTACTTC
TRBV10-1,NA,TRBJ2-1,NA,CASSESEGIHNEQFF,TGCGCCAGCAGTGAGTCAGAGGGAATCCACAATGAGCAGTTCTTC
TRBV5-6,NA,TRBJ2-7,NA,CASTGLGNEQYF,TGTGCCAGCACTGGTCTGGGGAACGAGCAGTACTTC
TRBV24-1,TRBD1,TRBJ2-7,NA,CATSDLGTGMSYEQYF,TGTGCCACCAGTGATTTGGGGACAGGGATGTCCTACGAGCAGTACTTC
TRBV14,NA,TRBJ2-3,few,CASSQGVEYTDTQYF,TGTGCCAGCAGCCAGGGCGTGGAATACACAGATACGCAGTATTTT
TRBV2,NA,TRBJ1-1,few,CASIGITEAFF,TGTGCCAGCATTGGGATCACTGAAGCTTTCTTT
TRBV11-2,TRBD2,TRBJ2-2,many,CASSPDGGLAGNTGELFF,TGTGCCAGCAGCCCAGACGGCGGGCTAGCGGGGAACACCGGGGAGCTGTTTTTT
TRBV15,NA,TRBJ2-1,few,CATSTGETVSSYNEQFF,TGTGCCACCAGCACCGGGGAGACAGTCAGCTCCTACAATGAGCAGTTCTTC
TRBV10-3,NA,TRBJ2-7,NA,CAISPPAAYEQYF,TGTGCCATCAGCCCTCCGGCAGCCTACGAGCAGTACTTC
TRBV7-8,NA,TRBJ2-3,few,CASSNRVDTQYF,TGTGCCAGCAGCAACAGGGTTGATACGCAGTATTTT
TRBV20-1,TRBD2,TRBJ2-1,NA,CSALGLEGEQFF,TGCAGTGCGCTCGGACTAGAGGGTGAGCAGTTCTTC
TRBV29-1,TRBD1,TRBJ1-2,few,CSVAPQGAEGYTF,TGCAGCGTAGCCCCCCAGGGGGCAGAGGGCTACACCTTC
TRBV5-1,TRBD1,TRBJ2-7,NA,CASSPDRLAYEQYF,TGCGCCAGCAGCCCGGACAGGTTGGCCTACGAGCAGTACTTC
TRBV11-3,TRBD2,TRBJ2-7,many,CASSPPHSSGEQYF,TGTGCCAGCAGCCCGCCTCATTCTAGCGGCGAGCAGTACTTC
TRBV29-1,NA,TRBJ2-2,few,CSVELLNTGELFF,TGCAGCGTTGAACTACTAAACACCGGGGAGCTGTTTTTT
TRBV7-9,TRBD1,TRBJ2-1,few,CASSYTGQGYEQFF,TGTGCCAGCAGCTACACCGGACAGGGCTATGAGCAGTTCTTC
TRBV2,NA,TRBJ2-3,many,CASSEGINTDTQYF,TGTGCCAGCAGTGAGGGCATTAACACAGATACGCAGTATTTT
TRBV29-1,NA,TRBJ1-1,NA,CSASGYNTEAFF,TGCAGCGCTTCGGGCTATAACACTGAAGCTTTCTTT
TRBV27,NA,TRBJ2-1,many,CASSLLSGGVDEQFF,TGTGCCAGCAGTTTATTAAGTGGGGGTGTGGATGAGCAGTTCTTC
TRBV12-3/TRBV12-4,NA,TRBJ2-5,NA,CASSPLVERETQYF,TGTGCCAGCAGTCCTCTTGTGGAGCGGGAGACCCAGTACTTC
TRBV27,NA,TRBJ2-3,many,CASSSYTDTQYF,TGTGCCAGCAGCTCTTACACAGATACGCAGTATTTT
TRBV2,TRBD1,TRBJ1-3,NA,CASTWTGWNTIYF,TGTGCCAGCACCTGGACAGGGTGGAACACCATATATTTT
TRBV28,TRBD1,TRBJ2-2,NA,CASSAGTGNTGELFF,TGTGCCAGCAGTGCAGGGACAGGAAACACCGGGGAGCTGTTTTTT
TRBV5-6,NA,TRBJ2-7,NA,CASSLAAGYEQYF,TGTGCCAGCAGCTTGGCCGCGGGTTATGAGCAGTACTTC
TRBV20-1,NA,TRBJ2-7,NA,CSARDLFGSSYEQYF,TGCAGTGCTAGAGATCTTTTTGGAAGTTCCTACGAGCAGTACTTC
TRBV6-2/TRBV6-3,NA,TRBJ2-5,few,CASSYPPGRQVRETQYF,TGTGCCAGCAGTTACCCCCCCGGGCGACAGGTGCGAGAGACCCAGTACTTC
TRBV29-1,NA,TRBJ2-2,NA,CSVEDWGGEGELFF,TGCAGCGTTGAAGATTGGGGTGGAGAGGGGGAGCTGTTTTTT
TRBV13,TRBD1,TRBJ1-2,many,CASSLGRQGGYGYTF,TGTGCCAGCAGCTTAGGAAGGCAGGGGGGATATGGCTACACCTTC
TRBV19,NA,TRBJ1-5,few,CASSWQPQHF,TGTGCCAGTAGTTGGCAGCCCCAGCATTTT
TRBV29-1,NA,TRBJ1-2,many,CSVEEGGREEGYTF,TGCAGCGTTGAAGAGGGGGGCAGGGAAGAAGGCTACACCTTC
TRBV2,NA,TRBJ2-5,NA,CASSEVERLKQQETQYF,TGTGCCAGCAGTGAGGTTGAGCGGCTGAAACAACAAGAGACCCAGTACTTC
TRBV27,NA,TRBJ2-7,few,CASSLATNYEQYF,TGTGCCAGCAGTTTGGCCACCAACTACGAGCAGTACTTC
TRBV6-2/TRBV6-3,NA,TRBJ2-7,few,CASSYMGGSSYEQYF,TGTGCCAGCTCTTATATGGGAGGAAGCTCCTACGAGCAGTACTTC
TRBV30,NA,TRBJ2-7,few,CAWLADSYEQYF,TGTGCCTGGTTGGCGGACTCCTACGAGCAGTACTTC
TRBV5-1,NA,TRBJ2-3,few,CASSFEGGTDTQYF,TGCGCCAGCAGCTTTGAAGGAGGTACAGATACGCAGTATTTT
TRBV5-1,TRBD1,TRBJ1-1,many,CASSPGQGTEAFF,TGCGCCAGCAGCCCCGGACAGGGAACAGAAGCTTTCTTT
TRBV7-8,TRBD2,TRBJ2-4,NA,CASSLYSGGASKNIQYF,TGTGCCAGCAGCTTATATAGCGGGGGGGCCTCCAAAAACATTCAGTACTTC
TRBV6-4,TRBD2,TRBJ2-3,many,CASSVAGGTTDTQYF,TGTGCCAGCAGCGTAGCGGGGGGCACCACAGATACGCAGTATTTT
TRBV27,TRBD1,TRBJ2-1,many,CASSWGQGSEQFF,TGTGCCAGCAGTTGGGGACAGGGGTCTGAGCAGTTCTTC